One T cell receptor (beta chain) is described in this entry. Its matching antigen is unknown. The protocol was immunoSEQ multiplex PCR, while the TCRdb copy is restricted to in-frame clones and leaves out a portion. Here the sample spans 30,000 to 40,000 clones, 82% being singletons. Culture proceeded for 10 days, and CD4+ T cells were then isolated. Testing of the vaccine recipients showed negative nucleocapsid antibodies and no prior SARS-CoV-2 infection. The record originates from a study of vaccination effects on CD4 cells after COVID-19. Study context: They grew some 2 million PBMC in each well, adding 8.5 to 10 IU/ml IL-2 and 10 ug/ml peptides.

The V gene's germline CDR1 is LGHDT and CDR2 YNNKEL (reference sequence). V trimming: 0 bases; J trimming: 12 bases; junction bases outside the gene matches: 8. This CDR3 has 15 amino acids. The specimen was CD4+ T cells from PBMCs cultured without peptide, collected before COVID-19 vaccination. J is TRBJ2-1 and V is TRBV3-1 (or the pseudogene TRBV3-2), with 10 bases aligning to TRBD2. The receptor was derived from a human donor who received a COVID-19 vaccine. The CDR3 here is CASSQEGLAAVGQFF. In DNA, the CDR3 is TGTGCCAGCAGCCAAGAAGGACTAGCGGCCGTCGGGCAGTTCTTC.